The 18 T cell receptor beta chains below come from one sample, sequenced in a study of control samples from healthy donors and cancer patients. Assay: immunoSEQ multiplex PCR; the TCRdb copy retains only in-frame clones and omits some. The sample contains some 200,000 clones, about 94% of which appear only once. Source material: blood. These receptors were obtained from a man in his fifties or sixties in good health.

The chain combines TRBV2 with TRBJ2-7, with D perhaps being TRBD1 or TRBD2 (5 bases each). V was trimmed by 5 bases and J by 3 bases, leaving 14 bases between them. The germline CDR1 and CDR2 sequences are SNHLY and FYNNEI. CDR3 size: 14 residues. The CDR3 DNA sequence: TGTGCCAGCAGTTTCCCGGGGCAGAACTACGAGCAGTACGTC. Amino acid sequence: CASSFPGQNYEQYV.

The chain uses TRBV5-5 and TRBJ2-7, with 7 bases that match TRBD1. The junction had 10 bases not matched to a gene; V was cut back by 1 base and J by 0 bases. Germline V gene lookup returns CDR1 SGHKS and CDR2 YYEKEE (reference sequence). The CDR3 has 17 amino acids. As DNA, the CDR3 is TGTGCCAGCAGCTTGAAGGGAGCCGGGACAGACTCCTACGAGCAGTACGTC. Residues: CASSLKGAGTDSYEQYV.

The rearrangement links TRBV7-9 to TRBJ2-1; 9 bases align to TRBD2. The germline CDR1 and CDR2 sequences are SEHNR and FQNEAQ (reference sequence). CDR3 length: 17 residues. V gave up 5 bases and J gave up 8 bases; unmatched junction bases: 16. The CDR3 DNA is TGTGCCAGCAGCACCCCCCTCGGGGGCGGGGGGGCGGATGAGCAGTTCTTC. Its protein product is CASSTPLGGGGADEQFF.

This clone was recorded once. V is TRBV5-1 and J is TRBJ2-1; 7 bases agree with TRBD1. This CDR3 contains 19 residues. The V gene's germline CDR1 is SGHRS and CDR2 YFSETQ. The trim removed 1 base at V and 3 bases at J, leaving 16 bases unmatched. The CDR3 loop reads CASSLIPRQGSRIYNEQFF. CDR3 DNA: TGCGCCAGCAGCTTGATACCCCGACAGGGTTCCCGCATCTACAATGAGCAGTTCTTC.

The chain carries TRBV21-1 and TRBJ2-1; the D call TRBD1 from the table was never checked on the DNA. TRBV21-1 is tagged as a pseudogene. CDR3 length: 15 amino acids. CDR3 sequence (DNA): TGTGCCAGCAGCGCCCGGGACAGGGGTATCGGTGAGCAGTTCTTC. Translated, it gives CASSARDRGIGEQFF.

Here the CDR3 DNA reads TGTGCCAGCAGCTTACGTTCCGAAAGAGCCTACGAGCAGTACTTC. This codes for CASSLRSERAYEQYF. The genes are TRBV7-2 and TRBJ2-7; D remains ambiguous. There are 15 residues in the CDR3. Germline CDR1 reads SGHTA; CDR2 reads FQGNSA. Trimming stripped 2 bases from V and 2 bases from J, with 13 bases between.

The chain uses TRBV6-4 and TRBJ1-2; D possibly corresponds to TRBD1 (6 bases). Per germline, CDR1 MRHNA and CDR2 SNTAGT. Trimming removed 5 bases from V and 6 bases from J, with 13 bases in between. This CDR3 comprises 13 residues. This CDR3 is CASSFREGDGYTF. The DNA for the CDR3 is TGTGCCAGCAGTTTCAGGGAGGGGGATGGCTACACCTTC.

The rearrangement uses TRBV2 and TRBJ1-4, with D perhaps matching TRBD1 (5 bases). The CDR3 consists of 13 residues. CDR1 is SNHLY and CDR2 is FYNNEI in the germline V gene. Trimming left V 7 bases short and J 5 bases short, with 11 bases between. DNA of the CDR3: TGTGCCAGCAATGGGGCGGCGAATGAAAAACTGTTTTTT. Residues: CASNGAANEKLFF.

Only one count was recorded for this clone. The chain employs TRBV10-2 and TRBJ2-7; D could derive from TRBD1 or TRBD2 (5 bases each). V lost 7 bases and J 3 bases, leaving 13 bases between the germline ends. CDR3 length: 13 amino acids. The germline CDR1 and CDR2 sequences are WSHSY and SAAADI. The CDR3 loop reads CASTPGRRYEQYV. The CDR3 DNA sequence: TGCGCCAGCACCCCGGGGCGCCGCTACGAGCAGTACGTC.

J is TRBJ1-5 and V is TRBV19; a possible D gene is TRBD1 (6 bases). The CDR3 loop spans 14 amino acids. The V gene's germline CDR1 is LNHDA and CDR2 SQIVND (reference sequence). The V end lost 5 bases, the J end lost 7 bases, and 15 bases lay between the germline ends. The CDR3 is CASSSGGALQPQHF. The CDR3 DNA reads as TGTGCCAGTAGTTCTGGGGGGGCACTGCAGCCCCAGCATTTT.

The chain uses TRBV29-1 and TRBJ2-1, with unresolved D. Per germline, CDR1 SQVTM and CDR2 ANQGSEA. The length of the CDR3 is 13 residues. Trimming stripped 6 bases from V and 7 bases from J, with 16 bases between. This CDR3 reads CSVEKTERNEQFF. The CDR3, as DNA: TGCAGCGTAGAAAAGACCGAGAGAAATGAGCAGTTCTTC.

This rearrangement joins TRBV7-2 to TRBJ2-3; TRBD1 matches 7 bases. Germline assignment: CDR1 SGHTA and CDR2 FQGNSA. CDR3 length: 15 amino acids. V lost 5 bases and J lost 4; bases outside the gene matches: 9. The CDR3 bases are TGTGCCAGCAGCCCCTATACAGGGACAGCAGATACGCAGTATTTT. Its translation is CASSPYTGTADTQYF.

This chain links TRBV5-1 with TRBJ2-1, with a tentative D call TRBD2 (5 bases). This CDR3 is built from 13 residues. The germline V gene encodes CDR1 SGHRS and CDR2 YFSETQ. The V end was cut by 2 bases, the J end by 12 bases, with 15 bases between. Here the CDR3 reads CASSFINPEGQFF. Written as DNA, the CDR3 is TGCGCCAGCAGCTTCATTAATCCCGAGGGGCAGTTCTTC. The whole variable domain, filled in from reference TRBV5-1 and TRBJ2-1, reads KAGVTQTPRYLIKTRGQQVTLSCSPISGHRSVSWYQQTPGQGLQFLFEYFSETQRNKGNFPGRFSGRQFSNSRSEMNVSTLELGDSALYLCASSFINPEGQFFGPGTRLTVL.

This chain uses TRBV3-1 (or the pseudogene TRBV3-2) with TRBJ2-7; TRBD1 matches 8 bases. V gave up 2 bases and J gave up 5 bases; unmatched junction bases: 8. Germline CDR1 and CDR2: LGHDT and YNNKEL (reference sequence). The length of the CDR3 is 15 residues. Written as DNA, the CDR3 is TGTGCCAGCAGCCAATTCGACAGGGGATCGAACGAGCAGTACTTC. Its translation is CASSQFDRGSNEQYF.

V usage is TRBV4-2 and J usage is TRBJ2-7; D might be TRBD1 (6 bases). The CDR3 extends over 14 amino acids. Germline CDR1 and CDR2: LGHNA and YNFKEQ. V was clipped by 3 bases and J by 2 bases, with 11 bases between them. The CDR3 is CASSHRGFTYEQYF. The CDR3 DNA follows: TGTGCCAGCAGCCACAGGGGTTTTACCTACGAGCAGTACTTC.

The V gene is TRBV6-5, the J gene TRBJ1-1; TRBD1 matches 9 bases. With 5 bases clipped from V and 1 base from J, the junction kept 5 bases outside the gene matches. The CDR3 sequence is 15 residues long. Germline V CDR1 and CDR2: MNHEY, SVGAGI. The CDR3 sequence: CASSTGGGGNTEAFF. In DNA form, the CDR3 reads TGTGCCAGCAGTACAGGGGGCGGCGGGAACACTGAAGCTTTCTTT.

V and J are TRBV19 and TRBJ2-2; D possibly uses TRBD1 or TRBD2 (5 bases each). The CDR3 is 13 residues long. Deletions cut 7 bases from V and 6 bases from J, with 12 bases between. The V gene's germline CDR1 is LNHDA and CDR2 SQIVND (reference sequence). The CDR3 DNA reads as TGTGCCAGTAATCTTCAGGGACCCGGGGAGCTGTTTTTT. This encodes CASNLQGPGELFF. Complete variable domain (other parts from reference TRBV19 and TRBJ2-2): DGGITQSPKYLFRKEGQNVTLSCEQNLNHDAMYWYRQDPGQGLRLIYYSQIVNDFQKGDIAEGYSVSREKKESFPLTVTSAQKNPTAFYLCASNLQGPGELFFGEGSRLTVL.

The gene calls are TRBV28 and TRBJ2-1, with 9 positions matching TRBD1. V shed 10 bases and J 1 base; nucleotides not matched to a gene: 8. CDR1 and CDR2 from the germline V gene are MDHEN and SYDVKM. The CDR3 length is 15 residues. This CDR3 reads CAITTGTGSYNEQFF. CDR3 nucleotide sequence: TGTGCCATCACTACCGGGACAGGGTCCTACAATGAGCAGTTCTTC.